The 23 T cell receptor beta chains below come from one sample, sequenced in a study of T cell clonality in common variable immunodeficiency. Clones were sequenced by immunoSEQ multiplex PCR, and TCRdb holds only the in-frame ones, with some missing. The specimen has some 2,400 clones, none found just once. Overall study findings and caveats: Fewer deletions and N-nucleotide insertions were reportedly seen in common variable immunodeficiency TCR beta sequences.

Their target antigens are unknown. Sequenced sample: peripheral blood mononuclear cells. The receptors were sampled from a human donor with common variable immunodeficiency.

By proportion, this clone is large. The sequence runs out 3 residues before the end of the CDR3; the remainder is reconstructed from the germline J gene. The chain uses TRBV20-1 and TRBJ2-1, with TRBD1 matching 7 bases. Losses at the gene ends were 5 bases for V and 3 bases for J; bases not matched to a gene: 7. This CDR3 contains 14 residues. Germline V gives CDR1 DFQATT, CDR2 SNEGSKA (reference sequence). The sequenced CDR3 bases are TGCAGTGCTGACTGGGACAGCGTCTACAATGAG. Encoded protein: CSADWDSVYNE. The full-length CDR3 reads as CSADWDSVYNEQFF.

In its sample, this clone was seen a few times. CDR3: CASSLAHGGDYEQYF. CDR3 DNA, as far as it was read: TGTGCCAGCAGCTTAGCCCACGGGGGAGACTACGAG. The chain is built from TRBV7-2 and TRBJ2-7; the D gene is possibly TRBD2 (6 bases). The read ends 3 residues shy of where the CDR3 ends; the end is completed using the germline J gene. Germline V gene sequence: CDR1 SGHTA, CDR2 FQGNSA. The CDR3 is 15 residues long. V was cut by 0 bases and J by 3 bases, with 12 bases left in between.

This clone rates as medium-sized (0.01 to 0.1%). The CDR3 goes on 3 residues after the read ends, and that part is filled in from the germline J gene. This chain connects TRBV20-1 to TRBJ2-1; 8 bases line up with TRBD1. The trim removed 2 bases at V and 2 bases at J, leaving 2 bases unmatched. Germline loops: CDR1 DFQATT, CDR2 SNEGSKA (reference sequence). This CDR3 has 14 amino acids. CDR3 loop: CSARKTGAYNEQFF. The CDR3 bases that were read are TGCAGTGCTAGAAAGACAGGGGCCTACAATGAG.

Concerning this clone: The CDR3 end lies 3 residues beyond the end of the read and is filled in from the germline J gene. Other DNA sequences of this sample code for an identical CDR3. The chain carries TRBV19 and TRBJ2-2, with 8 bases identical to TRBD2. CDR1 and CDR2 (germline): LNHDA, SQIVND (reference sequence). The CDR3 is made up of 14 amino acids. With 3 bases clipped from V and 7 bases from J, the junction kept 4 bases outside the gene matches. The chain's CDR3 is CASSIGGAVGELFF. CDR3 bases read: TGTGCCAGTAGTATCGGGGGGGCGGTCGGGGAG.

As regards this clone: The CDR3 end lies 3 residues beyond the end of the read and is filled in from the germline J gene. The V call is TRBV6-2 or TRBV6-3, the J call TRBJ1-1, with D possibly matching TRBD1 (5 bases). The V gene lost 2 bases and the J gene lost 4 bases, with 11 bases spanning the gap. Germline CDR1 reads MNHEY; CDR2 reads SVGEGT. The CDR3 is 14 residues long. CDR3 protein: CASSYAGGGTEAFF. The CDR3 bases that were read are TGTGCCAGCAGTTACGCGGGGGGTGGCACTGAA.

Here the CDR3 reads CASSEGRGYGYTF. The sequenced CDR3 bases are TGTGCCAGCAGTGAGGGGCGAGGCTATGGC. The J gene is TRBJ1-2, the V gene TRBV2; possibly TRBD1 for D (5 bases). The read comes to an end 3 residues before the CDR3 does, leaving the germline J gene to fill in the end. V was pared by 3 bases and J by 4 bases, with 9 bases between. The CDR3 is 13 amino acids. The germline CDR1 and CDR2 sequences are SNHLY and FYNNEI.

Notes on this clone: Sequencing ends 3 residues short of the CDR3 end; the germline J gene provides the rest. The rearrangement joins TRBV7-9 to TRBJ2-1; TRBD2 is a possible D gene (6 bases). Germline CDR1 SEHNR, CDR2 FQNEAQ (reference sequence). This CDR3 is 14 amino acids long. Trimming pared 4 bases from V and 7 bases from J, leaving 14 bases between. The part of the CDR3 DNA that was read is TGTGCCAGCAGCTGGGGCGGGGCTCTTAATGAG. Encoded protein: CASSWGGALNE. The full CDR3 sequence reads CASSWGGALNEQFF.

Relative to its sample, this clone is large. The CDR3 extends 3 residues past the end of the read, so its final part is completed from the germline J gene. This rearrangement joins TRBV6-2 or TRBV6-3 to TRBJ2-7; D might be TRBD1 (5 bases). Germline CDR1 reads MNHEY; CDR2 reads SVGEGT. The CDR3 spans 13 residues. V shed 2 bases and J shed 3 bases, with 8 bases lying between them. The part of the CDR3 DNA that was read is TGTGCCAGCAGTTACCACAGGCACTACGAG. Translated: CASSYHRHYE. The whole CDR3 region reads CASSYHRHYEQYF.

This clone was observed a few times. The read stops 3 residues short of the end of the CDR3; the missing end is completed from the germline J gene. The V gene is TRBV2, the J gene TRBJ2-4; TRBD1 matches 9 bases. V shed 11 bases, J shed 4 bases, and the junction held 6 bases outside the gene matches. The CDR3 is 13 amino acids. CDR1 and CDR2 from the germline V gene are SNHLY and FYNNEI. The sequenced part of the CDR3 DNA is TGTGCCGGAAGACAGGGGGAAAAAAACATT. Residues: CAGRQGEKNI. The CDR3 in its entirety is CAGRQGEKNIQYF.

This clone is classed as medium-sized. The CDR3 goes on 3 residues after the read ends, and that part is filled in from the germline J gene. The V and J genes are TRBV28 and TRBJ2-3; 11 bases are a match to TRBD2. The length of the CDR3 is 14 residues. After removal of 5 bases from V and 5 bases from J, the junction contained 3 bases not matched to a gene. Germline V CDR1 and CDR2: MDHEN, SYDVKM. This CDR3 is CASSTSGGLDTQYF. The sequenced part of the CDR3 DNA is TGTGCCAGCAGTACTAGCGGGGGTTTAGATACG. The full variable domain, completed using reference TRBV28 and TRBJ2-3, is DVKVTQSSRYLVKRTGEKVFLECVQDMDHENMFWYRQDPGLGLRLIYFSYDVKMKEKGDIPEGYSVSREKKERFSLILESASTNQTSMYLCASSTSGGLDTQYFGPGTRLTVL.

Turning to this clone: The read comes to an end 3 residues before the CDR3 does, leaving the germline J gene to fill in the end. The rearrangement uses TRBV18 and TRBJ2-7; 13 bases line up with TRBD2. From germline, CDR1 is KGHSH and CDR2 LQKENI. Losses at the gene ends were 3 bases for V and 2 bases for J; bases not matched to a gene: 7. The CDR3 is made up of 17 amino acids. CDR3 bases read: TGTGCCAGCTCACCCGGACTAGCGGGAGTGGGTCCCTACGAG. It codes for CASSPGLAGVGPYE. The complete CDR3 protein is CASSPGLAGVGPYEQYF.

By share, this clone counts as medium-sized. Sequencing ends 3 residues short of the CDR3 end; the germline J gene provides the rest. The chain combines TRBV28 with TRBJ2-7; TRBD1 might be the D (5 bases). The CDR3 sequence is 14 residues long. Germline-derived CDR1 and CDR2 are MDHEN and SYDVKM. Trimming stripped 3 bases from V and 3 bases from J, with 12 bases between. The covered CDR3 bases are TGTGCCAGCAGTTTCATACGAAGGGGCTACGAG. Protein sequence: CASSFIRRGYE. The whole CDR3 protein is CASSFIRRGYEQYF.

This CDR3 is CSARSGMGQGAIADTQYF. The part of the CDR3 DNA that was read is TGCAGTGCTAGGTCCGGCATGGGACAGGGGGCGATTGCAGATACG. This chain uses TRBV20-1 with TRBJ2-3; 12 bases align to TRBD1. The read ends 3 residues early relative to the CDR3; the germline J gene fills the gap. V was pared by 3 bases and J by 4 bases, with 14 bases of the junction left unmatched. The CDR3 spans 18 residues. CDR1 is DFQATT and CDR2 is SNEGSKA in the germline V gene (reference sequence).

Details on this clone: The CDR3 extends 3 residues past the end of the read, so its final part is completed from the germline J gene. The rearrangement links TRBV7-2 to TRBJ2-5, with no clear D. The V gene's germline CDR1 is SGHTA and CDR2 FQGNSA. The germline V and J ends were trimmed by 3 bases and 5 bases, with 13 bases remaining between them. The length of the CDR3 is 14 residues. The covered CDR3 bases are TGTGCCAGCAGCTTCGGGTCTACTGGGGAGACC. Its protein is CASSFGSTGET. The whole CDR3 sequence is CASSFGSTGETQYF.

Judged by abundance, this clone is medium-sized. The sequence runs out 3 residues before the end of the CDR3; the remainder is reconstructed from the germline J gene. V and J are TRBV18 and TRBJ1-6, with D uncertain. Per germline, CDR1 KGHSH and CDR2 LQKENI. V was pared by 3 bases and J by 10 bases, with 10 bases between. This CDR3 comprises 13 residues. CDR3 sequence reads: CASSPESESPLHF. The part of the CDR3 DNA that was read is TGTGCCAGCTCACCCGAGTCAGAGTCACCC. Variable domain in full (rest from reference TRBV18 and TRBJ1-6): NAGVMQNPRHLVRRRGQEARLRCSPMKGHSHVYWYRQLPEEGLKFMVYLQKENIIDESGMPKERFSAEFPKEGPSILRIQQVVRGDSAAYFCASSPESESPLHFGNGTRLTVT.

Turning to this clone: The CDR3 goes on 3 residues after the read ends, and that part is filled in from the germline J gene. This chain links TRBV18 with TRBJ2-7, with TRBD1 matching 7 bases. V was pared by 3 bases and J by 4 bases, with 21 bases of the junction left unmatched. Germline-derived CDR1 and CDR2 are KGHSH and LQKENI. The CDR3 totals 19 residues. The CDR3 bases that were read are TGTGCCAGCTCACCTTTCCTGTCCCCGCCGGGACAGAGATTTTACGAG. It translates to CASSPFLSPPGQRFYE. The complete CDR3 protein is CASSPFLSPPGQRFYEQYF.

This clone was observed a few times. The read finishes 3 residues shy of the CDR3 end, and the germline J gene is used to complete it. V usage is TRBV5-1 and J usage is TRBJ2-5; TRBD1 matches at 7 bases. With V trimmed by 3 bases and J by 5 bases, 10 bases remained unmatched. The CDR3 consists of 15 residues. Germline-derived CDR1 and CDR2 are SGHRS and YFSETQ. The sequenced part of the CDR3 DNA is TGCGCCAGCAGCTCCTCTACAGGGGCCCGGGAGACC. This encodes CASSSSTGARET. The whole CDR3 region reads CASSSSTGARETQYF.

This clone has more than one count but fewer than ten. Sequencing ends 3 residues short of the CDR3 end; the germline J gene provides the rest. The chain has TRBV19 and TRBJ1-1; 7 positions agree with TRBD1. This CDR3 has 20 residues. V shed 6 bases and J 0 bases; nucleotides not matched to a gene: 22. Germline loops: CDR1 LNHDA, CDR2 SQIVND (reference sequence). The CDR3 region is CASSKQPSTGNYLMNTEAFF. CDR3 bases read: TGTGCCAGTAGCAAGCAACCCTCGACAGGGAACTACCTAATGAACACTGAA. The full variable domain, its missing parts supplied by reference TRBV19 and TRBJ1-1, is DGGITQSPKYLFRKEGQNVTLSCEQNLNHDAMYWYRQDPGQGLRLIYYSQIVNDFQKGDIAEGYSVSREKKESFPLTVTSAQKNPTAFYLCASSKQPSTGNYLMNTEAFFGQGTRLTVV.

To note about this clone: With the read ending 3 residues before the CDR3 end, the germline J gene is used to fill in that end. The genes are TRBV18 and TRBJ1-1; perhaps TRBD1 as D (6 bases). This CDR3 is built from 13 residues. With 2 bases removed from V and 5 bases from J, the gap between germline ends came to 9 bases. Germline V gene lookup returns CDR1 KGHSH and CDR2 LQKENI. Incomplete CDR3 DNA: TGTGCCAGCTCACCAGGGACACGGACTGAA. Its protein product is CASSPGTRTE. The whole CDR3 reads CASSPGTRTEAFF.

This clone was seen a handful of times. The read halts 3 residues ahead of the CDR3 end, with the missing end drawn from the germline J gene. V gene TRBV30 combines with J gene TRBJ2-2; D might be TRBD2 (6 bases). Germline V CDR1 and CDR2: GTSNPN, SVGIG (reference sequence). Between the trimmed V and J ends, which lost 6 bases and 4 bases, there was a span of 12 bases. The CDR3 covers 13 residues. CDR3 bases read: TGTGCCTGCAAAGGGGACTTCACCGGGGAG. Protein: CACKGDFTGE. The entire CDR3 is CACKGDFTGELFF.

By sample share, this clone is medium-sized. The read stops 3 residues short of the end of the CDR3; the missing end is completed from the germline J gene. The genes are TRBV7-7 and TRBJ1-1, with D possibly TRBD1 on 5 matching bases. V dropped 5 bases and J dropped 2 bases, with 9 bases sitting between them. This CDR3 region has 13 residues. Per germline, CDR1 SSHAT and CDR2 FNYEAQ (reference sequence). CDR3 DNA, as far as it was read: TGTGCCAGCAGCCCCAGGGTTAACACTGAA. Protein product: CASSPRVNTE. The complete CDR3 protein is CASSPRVNTEAFF.

As regards this clone: Read data end 3 residues before the CDR3 end; the end is taken from the germline J gene. J is TRBJ1-6 and V is TRBV2; 7 bases agree with TRBD1. Germline V lookup: CDR1 SNHLY, CDR2 FYNNEI. CDR3 length: 16 amino acids. V shed 6 bases, J shed 10 bases, and the junction held 15 bases outside the gene matches. The DNA read from the CDR3 is TGTGCCAGCAGAGTGGAGGGGGCAGGGACGGGGTCACCC. Amino acids: CASRVEGAGTGSP. The whole CDR3 protein reads CASRVEGAGTGSPLHF.

This clone was recorded a few times. The chain's CDR3 is CASSLASGLSYEQYF. The part of the CDR3 DNA that was read is TGTGCCAGCAGCTTGGCTAGCGGGCTGTCCTACGAG. V and J are TRBV7-9 and TRBJ2-7, with 8 bases identical to TRBD2. The read is 3 residues too short to cover the CDR3 end, so that end is filled in from the germline J gene. V trimming: 3 bases; J trimming: 1 base; junction bases outside the gene matches: 5. This CDR3 has 15 residues. Germline V gives CDR1 SEHNR, CDR2 FQNEAQ (reference sequence).